The sequence of this T cell receptor beta chain was determined in a study of blood T cells in healthy people across ages. This clonotype was seen only a few times. Alongside a J-beta primer mix, a sample-barcoded 5' primer served in a second PCR lasting 7 to 11 cycles. TCRdb redid the calling of the 5' RACE reads with MiXCR, one entry per CDR3 protein. The table has about a million distinct CDR3 sequences, under 40% seen once; the top ten hold around 14%. This CDR3 comprises 13 residues. CDR1 MNHEY and CDR2 SVGEGT come from the germline V gene. V was trimmed by 6 bases and J by 7 bases, leaving 13 bases between them.

The chain carries TRBV6-2 or TRBV6-3 and TRBJ2-1; D is unresolved. The material sequenced was blood. This sequence originates from a man in his late teens or twenties in good health. CDR3 sequence: CASRTSGWNEQFF. For the CDR3, the DNA is TGTGCCAGCAGGACGTCGGGTTGGAATGAGCAGTTCTTC.